This is a list of T cell receptor beta chains from one sample in a study of blood T cell repertoires in COVID-19. Profiling relied on immunoSEQ multiplex PCR, and the TCRdb table lists in-frame clones only, not all of them. The repertoire includes 200,000 to 300,000 clones, about 80% of them detected once, and roughly 9.6% sits in the top ten. Material for sequencing was peripheral blood. All receptors derive from a woman of 80 years or more with acute or convalescent COVID-19. Each CDR3 is given with its conserved first and last residue. D genes are given only for firm matches. Rows give clone size only sometimes, using once, few, many, or a class for an expanded clone.

CDR3 protein,CDR3 DNA,D gene,V gene,CDR3 length,J gene,clone size
CASSLGGRDGNTIYF,TGCGCCAGCAGCCTTGGAGGGAGGGATGGAAACACCATATATTTT,-,TRBV4-1,15,TRBJ1-3,few
CAGDGGANNEKLFF,TGTGCCGGCGATGGCGGGGCTAATAATGAAAAACTGTTTTTT,-,TRBV2,14,TRBJ1-4,-
CASTSTGGTEAFF,TGTGCCAGCACCTCTACAGGGGGGACTGAAGCTTTCTTT,TRBD1,TRBV7-9,13,TRBJ1-1,-
CASSLSGDTEAFF,TGTGCCAGCAGCCTCTCGGGGGACACTGAAGCTTTCTTT,-,TRBV7-2,13,TRBJ1-1,-
CSASVGLGEKLFF,TGCAGTGCTAGTGTGGGGCTCGGTGAAAAACTGTTTTTT,-,TRBV20-1,13,TRBJ1-4,once
CASSQGIRHTYNEQFF,TGTGCCAGCAGCCAGGGGATTAGACACACCTACAATGAGCAGTTCTTC,-,TRBV7-6,16,TRBJ2-1,-
CASTIATGYGYTF,TGTGCCAGCACCATAGCGACCGGCTATGGCTACACCTTC,-,TRBV28,13,TRBJ1-2,-
CASSPGTGIYNEQFF,TGTGCCAGCAGTCCCGGGACAGGGATCTACAATGAGCAGTTCTTC,TRBD1,TRBV27,15,TRBJ2-1,-
CASSPDFLAKNIQYF,TGTGCCAGCAGCCCCGACTTTTTGGCCAAAAACATTCAGTACTTC,-,TRBV5-4,15,TRBJ2-4,-
CASSQQAGSEQYF,TGTGCCAGCAGTCAACAGGCGGGGTCCGAGCAGTACTTC,-,TRBV9,13,TRBJ2-7,-
CASSRTSGGNKDEQYF,TGTGCCAGCAGCCGCACTAGCGGGGGGAACAAGGACGAGCAGTACTTC,TRBD2,TRBV6-6,16,TRBJ2-7,-
CASSSRTGGPDTQYF,TGCGCCAGCAGCTCCCGGACAGGGGGCCCAGATACGCAGTATTTT,TRBD1,TRBV5-1,15,TRBJ2-3,-
CASSRTGGLYNEQFF,TGTGCCAGCAGTCGAACAGGCGGCTTGTACAATGAGCAGTTCTTC,-,TRBV14,15,TRBJ2-1,-
CASSRDIGEGYTF,TGTGCCAGCAGCCGGGACATCGGCGAAGGCTACACCTTC,-,TRBV6-5,13,TRBJ1-2,-
CASSEIREYGYTF,TGTGCCAGCAGTGAAATAAGGGAGTATGGCTACACCTTC,-,TRBV2,13,TRBJ1-2,-
CASSHTYLGGGTDTQYF,TGTGCCAGCAGCCACACTTACCTCGGGGGGGGCACAGATACGCAGTATTTT,-,TRBV21-1,17,TRBJ2-3,few
CASSQAGNSYEQYF,TGTGCCAGCAGTCAGGCAGGGAACTCTTACGAGCAGTACTTC,-,TRBV6-5,14,TRBJ2-7,-
CAIGGENQPQHF,TGTGCCATTGGGGGGGAGAATCAGCCCCAGCATTTT,-,TRBV7-5,12,TRBJ1-5,-
CASSSTGDTEAFF,TGTGCCAGCTCATCGACAGGGGACACTGAAGCTTTCTTT,TRBD1,TRBV18,13,TRBJ1-1,-
CASTDRVTDTQYF,TGTGCCAGTACCGACAGGGTGACAGATACGCAGTATTTT,TRBD1,TRBV19,13,TRBJ2-3,-
CASSSGGFQQGEQFF,TGTGCCAGCAGCTCTGGTGGCTTTCAACAGGGTGAGCAGTTCTTC,-,TRBV5-6,15,TRBJ2-1,-
CASSGRKRGGFNEQFF,TGTGCCAGCAGCGGCAGGAAGCGGGGGGGCTTTAATGAGCAGTTCTTC,TRBD2,TRBV2,16,TRBJ2-1,-
CASSVLQGVTYEQYF,TGTGCCAGCAGCGTACTACAGGGTGTCACCTACGAGCAGTACTTC,-,TRBV5-6,15,TRBJ2-7,-
CASSLGAGPQSSYEQYF,TGTGCCAGCAGCTTAGGGGCTGGGCCCCAAAGCTCCTACGAGCAGTACTTC,-,TRBV7-9,17,TRBJ2-7,-
CASSYYGQGEAFF,TGTGCCAGCAGTTACTACGGACAGGGTGAAGCTTTCTTT,TRBD1,TRBV6-5,13,TRBJ1-1,-
CASSFDRYGYTF,TGTGCCAGCAGTTTCGACAGGTATGGCTACACCTTC,-,TRBV28,12,TRBJ1-2,-
CATRGGPGELFF,TGTGCCACCAGGGGGGGTCCCGGGGAGCTGTTTTTT,-,TRBV2,12,TRBJ2-2,few
CASSLGTGIGSPLHF,TGCGCCAGCAGCTTGGGGACAGGTATTGGTTCACCCCTCCACTTT,TRBD1,TRBV5-1,15,TRBJ1-6,-
CASSNGQGSTDTQYF,TGTGCCAGCAGCAACGGACAGGGAAGCACAGATACGCAGTATTTT,TRBD1,TRBV7-9,15,TRBJ2-3,-
CASSPHGRDGYTF,TGTGCCAGCAGTCCCCATGGGCGCGATGGCTACACCTTC,-,TRBV28,13,TRBJ1-2,-